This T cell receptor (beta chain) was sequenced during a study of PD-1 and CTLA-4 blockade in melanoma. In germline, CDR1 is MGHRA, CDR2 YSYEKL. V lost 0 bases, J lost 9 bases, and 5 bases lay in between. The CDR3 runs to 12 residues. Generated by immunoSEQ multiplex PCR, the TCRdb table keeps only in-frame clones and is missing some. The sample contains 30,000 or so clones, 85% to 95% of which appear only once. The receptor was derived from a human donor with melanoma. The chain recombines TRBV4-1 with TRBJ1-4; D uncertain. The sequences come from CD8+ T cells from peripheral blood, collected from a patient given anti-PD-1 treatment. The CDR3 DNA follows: TGCGCCAGCAGCCAAGATCAGAAAAAACTGTTTTTT. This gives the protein CASSQDQKKLFF.